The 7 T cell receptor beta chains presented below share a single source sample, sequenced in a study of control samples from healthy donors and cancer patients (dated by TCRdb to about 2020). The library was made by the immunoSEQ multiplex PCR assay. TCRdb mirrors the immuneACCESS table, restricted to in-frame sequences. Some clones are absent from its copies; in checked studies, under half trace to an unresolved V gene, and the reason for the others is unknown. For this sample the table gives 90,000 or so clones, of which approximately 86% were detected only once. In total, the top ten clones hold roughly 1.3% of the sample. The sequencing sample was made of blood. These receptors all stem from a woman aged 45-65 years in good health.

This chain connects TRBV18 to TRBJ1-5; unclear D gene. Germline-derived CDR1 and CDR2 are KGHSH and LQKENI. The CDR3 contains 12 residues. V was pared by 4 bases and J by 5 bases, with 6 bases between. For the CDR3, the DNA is TGTGCCAGCTCACTGGAGGATCAGCCCCAGCATTTT. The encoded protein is CASSLEDQPQHF. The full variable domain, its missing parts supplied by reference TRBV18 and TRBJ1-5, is NAGVMQNPRHLVRRRGQEARLRCSPMKGHSHVYWYRQLPEEGLKFMVYLQKENIIDESGMPKERFSAEFPKEGPSILRIQQVVRGDSAAYFCASSLEDQPQHFGDGTRLSIL.

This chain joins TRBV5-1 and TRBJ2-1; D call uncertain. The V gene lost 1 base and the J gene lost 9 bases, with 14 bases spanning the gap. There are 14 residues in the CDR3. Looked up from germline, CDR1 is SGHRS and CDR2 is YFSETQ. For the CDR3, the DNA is TGCGCCAGCAGCTTGTCCCTCGGTTTAGGTGAGCAGTTCTTC. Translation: CASSLSLGLGEQFF. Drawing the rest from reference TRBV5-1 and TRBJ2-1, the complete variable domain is KAGVTQTPRYLIKTRGQQVTLSCSPISGHRSVSWYQQTPGQGLQFLFEYFSETQRNKGNFPGRFSGRQFSNSRSEMNVSTLELGDSALYLCASSLSLGLGEQFFGPGTRLTVL.

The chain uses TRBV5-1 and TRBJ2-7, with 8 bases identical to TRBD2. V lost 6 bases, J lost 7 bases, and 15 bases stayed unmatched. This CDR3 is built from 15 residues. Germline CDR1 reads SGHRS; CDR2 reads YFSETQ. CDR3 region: CASTLSSRGGVEQYF. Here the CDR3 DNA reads TGCGCCAGCACCCTCTCGTCCCGGGGGGGCGTAGAGCAGTACTTC.

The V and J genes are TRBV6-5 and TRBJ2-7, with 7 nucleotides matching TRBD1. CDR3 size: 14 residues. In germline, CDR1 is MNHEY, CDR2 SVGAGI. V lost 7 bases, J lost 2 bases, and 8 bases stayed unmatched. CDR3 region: CASKPDRFPYEQYF. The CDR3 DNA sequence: TGTGCCAGCAAGCCGGACAGGTTCCCCTACGAGCAGTACTTC.

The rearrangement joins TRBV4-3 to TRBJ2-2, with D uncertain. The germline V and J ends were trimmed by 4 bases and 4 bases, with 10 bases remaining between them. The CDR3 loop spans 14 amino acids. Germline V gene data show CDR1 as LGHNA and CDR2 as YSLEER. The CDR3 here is CASSRAQRTGELFF. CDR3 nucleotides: TGCGCCAGCAGCCGGGCCCAACGCACCGGGGAGCTGTTTTTT.

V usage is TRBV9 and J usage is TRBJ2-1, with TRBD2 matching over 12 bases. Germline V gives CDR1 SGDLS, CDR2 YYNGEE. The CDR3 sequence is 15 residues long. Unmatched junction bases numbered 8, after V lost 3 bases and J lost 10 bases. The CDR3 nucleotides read TGTGCCAGCAGCGGGGGACTAGCGGGCATCCTCGAGCAGTTCTTC. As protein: CASSGGLAGILEQFF.

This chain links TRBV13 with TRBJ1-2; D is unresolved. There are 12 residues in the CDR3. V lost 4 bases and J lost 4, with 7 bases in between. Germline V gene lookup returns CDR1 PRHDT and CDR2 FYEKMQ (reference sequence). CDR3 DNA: TGTGCCAGCAGCTACCGTCCCTATGGCTACACCTTC. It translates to CASSYRPYGYTF.